The T cell receptor (beta chain) under discussion was sequenced for a study of blood T cell repertoires in COVID-19. At the level of the study: There were acute and convalescent COVID-19 samples, and they came from the United States, Italy and Spain.

The V segment lost 3 bases and the J segment 0 bases; nucleotides outside the gene matches: 2. This CDR3 spans 16 amino acids. From germline, CDR1 is ENHRY and CDR2 SYGVKD. Method: immunoSEQ multiplex PCR; TCRdb's copy keeps in-frame clones and lacks some. The table includes approximately 90,000 clones, around 80% detected once. Sample: peripheral blood. The chain uses TRBV10-3 and TRBJ2-1; TRBD2 agrees at 10 bases. This sequence was found in a woman older than 75 with active or convalescent COVID-19. The CDR3 protein is CAISDASGSSYNEQFF. CDR3 DNA sequence: TGTGCCATCAGTGATGCTAGCGGGAGCTCCTACAATGAGCAGTTCTTC.